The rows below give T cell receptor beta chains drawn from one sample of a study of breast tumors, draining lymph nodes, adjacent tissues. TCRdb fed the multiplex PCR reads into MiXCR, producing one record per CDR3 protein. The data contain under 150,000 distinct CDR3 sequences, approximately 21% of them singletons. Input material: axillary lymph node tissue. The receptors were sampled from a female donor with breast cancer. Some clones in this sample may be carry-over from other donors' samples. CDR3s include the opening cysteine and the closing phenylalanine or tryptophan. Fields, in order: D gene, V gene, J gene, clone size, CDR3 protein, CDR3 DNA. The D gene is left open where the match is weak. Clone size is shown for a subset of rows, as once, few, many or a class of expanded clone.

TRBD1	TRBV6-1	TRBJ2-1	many	CASTGTGYNEQFF	TGTGCCAGCACCGGGACAGGTTACAATGAGCAGTTCTTC
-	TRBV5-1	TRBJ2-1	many	CASSFSDNEQFF	TGCGCCAGCAGCTTTTCTGACAATGAGCAGTTCTTC
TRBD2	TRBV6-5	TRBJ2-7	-	CASSPPPKSGREISEQYF	TGTGCCAGCAGTCCCCCCCCCAAAAGCGGGAGGGAGATCAGCGAGCAGTACTTC
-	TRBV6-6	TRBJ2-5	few	CASISYQETQYF	TGTGCCAGCATCTCTTATCAAGAGACCCAGTACTTC
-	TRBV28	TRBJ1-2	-	CASRRDYGYTF	TGTGCCAGCAGAAGGGACTATGGCTACACCTTC
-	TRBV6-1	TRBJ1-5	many	CASRQTGSSNQPQHF	TGTGCCAGCAGACAGACAGGCTCTAGCAATCAGCCCCAGCATTTT
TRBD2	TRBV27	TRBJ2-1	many	CASSTGTSGTDEQFF	TGTGCCAGCAGTACCGGGACTAGCGGGACAGATGAGCAGTTCTTC
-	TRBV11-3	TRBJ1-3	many	CASSFPAAGENTIYF	TGTGCCAGCAGCTTTCCTGCCGCCGGGGAGAACACCATATATTTT
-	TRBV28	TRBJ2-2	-	CASSLWALNTGELFF	TGTGCCAGCAGTTTATGGGCCCTGAACACCGGGGAGCTGTTTTTT
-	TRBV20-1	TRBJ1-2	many	CSAGMGYGYTF	TGCAGTGCTGGGATGGGCTATGGCTACACCTTC
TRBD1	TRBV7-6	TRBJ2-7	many	CASSHPGQGSHEQYF	TGTGCCAGCAGCCACCCGGGACAGGGATCCCACGAGCAGTACTTC
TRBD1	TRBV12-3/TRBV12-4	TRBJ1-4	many	CASTPTGGDEKLFF	TGTGCCAGCACCCCGACAGGGGGTGATGAAAAACTGTTTTTT
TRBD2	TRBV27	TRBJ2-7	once	CASSSAGGYEQYF	TGTGCCAGCAGTTCTGCGGGGGGCTACGAGCAGTACTTC
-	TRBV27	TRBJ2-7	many	CASSLREMVGRQYF	TGTGCCAGCAGCCTTCGCGAGATGGTGGGGAGGCAGTACTTC
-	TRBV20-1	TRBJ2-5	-	CSANHAFLGGRRETQYF	TGCAGTGCTAACCACGCCTTCCTGGGGGGACGGAGAGAGACCCAGTACTTC
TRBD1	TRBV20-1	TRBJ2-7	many	CSAVTGGRYEQYF	TGCAGTGCTGTGACAGGGGGTCGGTACGAGCAGTACTTC
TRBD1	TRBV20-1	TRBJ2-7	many	CSARYLGTGGTEQYF	TGCAGTGCTAGATACTTGGGGACAGGGGGTACCGAGCAGTACTTC
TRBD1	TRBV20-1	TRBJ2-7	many	CSAEGTGYEQYF	TGCAGTGCCGAAGGGACAGGCTACGAGCAGTACTTC
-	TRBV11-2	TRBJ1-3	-	CASSFLSERGSPGNTIYF	TGTGCCAGCAGCTTTTTATCCGAGAGGGGGAGCCCTGGAAACACCATATATTTT
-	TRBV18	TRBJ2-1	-	CASSPPLRLGILNEQFF	TGTGCCAGCTCACCACCTCTTCGTCTGGGGATCCTAAATGAGCAGTTCTTC
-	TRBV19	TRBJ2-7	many	CASSMTAGKRSGVGSAYEQYF	TGTGCCAGTAGTATGACGGCAGGGAAACGTTCGGGGGTGGGCTCCGCGTACGAGCAGTACTTC
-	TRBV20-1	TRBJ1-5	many	CSARIQSGATNQPQHF	TGCAGTGCTAGAATACAGTCAGGGGCCACGAATCAGCCCCAGCATTTT
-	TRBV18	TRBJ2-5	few	CASALFGIGQETQYF	TGTGCCAGTGCTTTATTCGGGATCGGGCAAGAGACCCAGTACTTC
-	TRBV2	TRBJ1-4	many	CASSVRLGKLFF	TGTGCCAGCAGTGTGCGGTTGGGGAAACTGTTTTTT
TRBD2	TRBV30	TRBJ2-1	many	CAWSEGLAGGNEQFF	TGTGCCTGGAGCGAGGGACTAGCGGGAGGGAATGAGCAGTTCTTC
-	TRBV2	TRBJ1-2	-	CASGENGRLYGYTF	TGTGCCAGCGGTGAAAATGGACGGCTCTATGGCTACACCTTC
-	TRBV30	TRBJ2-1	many	CASGVSHYNEQFF	TGTGCCTCAGGGGTATCCCACTACAATGAGCAGTTCTTC
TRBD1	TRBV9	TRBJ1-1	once	CASSATTGGNTEAFF	TGTGCCAGCAGCGCCACGACAGGGGGGAACACTGAAGCTTTCTTT
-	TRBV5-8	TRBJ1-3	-	CASSLDSTSGNTIYF	TGTGCCAGCAGCCTAGACAGTACCTCTGGAAACACCATATATTTT
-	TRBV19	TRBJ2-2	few	CASARGDTGELFF	TGTGCCAGTGCCCGGGGTGACACCGGGGAGCTGTTTTTT
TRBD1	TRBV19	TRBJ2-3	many	CASRDRGSTDTQYF	TGTGCCAGCAGGGACAGGGGTAGCACAGATACGCAGTATTTT
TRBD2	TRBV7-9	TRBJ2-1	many	CASSRALAGPYNEQFF	TGTGCCAGCAGCCGAGCACTAGCGGGACCCTACAATGAGCAGTTCTTC
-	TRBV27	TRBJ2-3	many	CASVGNRLTQYF	TGTGCCAGCGTAGGGAATAGGTTGACGCAGTATTTT
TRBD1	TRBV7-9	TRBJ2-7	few	CASSNSGTGERGQYF	TGTGCCAGCAGTAATTCCGGGACAGGGGAACGCGGGCAGTACTTC
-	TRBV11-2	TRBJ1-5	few	CASSLLGQPQHF	TGTGCCAGCAGCTTACTAGGTCAGCCCCAGCATTTT
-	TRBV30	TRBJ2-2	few	CAWSVDIGELFF	TGTGCCTGGAGTGTAGATATCGGGGAGCTGTTTTTT
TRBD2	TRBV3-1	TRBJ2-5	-	CASGGSGGQTQYF	TGTGCCAGCGGGGGTAGCGGGGGTCAGACCCAGTACTTC